These 14 T cell receptor beta chains came from one sample sequenced in a study of T cell responses to AZD1222 COVID-19 vaccine (dated by TCRdb to the early 2020s). The method was the immunoSEQ multiplex PCR assay. TCRdb retrieved this table from immuneACCESS and kept in-frame rearrangements only. Not all clones are present; in checked studies, unresolved V genes account for under half, and no reason is known for the remainder. The sample yields roughly 100,000 clones; about nine tenths were counted once. The ten largest account for 4% to 6% of the sample. Read against the paper, the sample's time point label means: baseline before first vaccination. The sample consisted of peripheral blood, taken on day 0 of AZD1222 vaccination. The receptors come from an adult in good health.

This chain uses TRBV7-2 with TRBJ2-7; D is possibly TRBD1 or TRBD2 (6 bases each). The CDR3 runs 14 residues. Germline assignment: CDR1 SGHTA and CDR2 FQGNSA. Trimming removed 7 bases at V and 4 bases at J, with 17 bases between. This chain's CDR3 is CASTLPWGAYEQYF. DNA of the CDR3: TGTGCCAGCACCCTGCCATGGGGGGCTTACGAGCAGTACTTC.

V and J are TRBV7-9 and TRBJ2-5; TRBD2 matches at 10 bases. The CDR3 has 14 amino acids. Germline CDR1 SEHNR, CDR2 FQNEAQ (reference sequence). Trimming at V came to 5 bases and at J to 5 bases, leaving 5 bases not matched to a gene. CDR3 DNA sequence: TGTGCCAGCAGCCCAGGGACTAGCGTTGAGACCCAGTACTTC. This sequence encodes CASSPGTSVETQYF.

J is TRBJ1-5 and V is TRBV12-3 or TRBV12-4; unclear D gene. There are 12 residues in the CDR3. Trimming stripped 2 bases from V and 6 bases from J, with 5 bases between. CDR3 region: CASSLSGQPQHF. The CDR3 coding sequence is TGTGCCAGCAGTTTATCGGGTCAGCCCCAGCATTTT.

The chain carries TRBV13 and TRBJ1-1, with a tentative D call TRBD1 (6 bases). The V end lost 2 bases, the J end lost 1 base, and 11 bases lay between the germline ends. The CDR3 has 15 residues. The germline V gene has CDR1 PRHDT and CDR2 FYEKMQ (reference sequence). The CDR3 sequence is CASSLPQGRNTEAFF. The CDR3 DNA sequence: TGTGCCAGCAGCTTACCACAGGGAAGGAACACTGAAGCTTTCTTT.

The V call is TRBV11-1, the J call TRBJ2-5, with a weak D call TRBD1 (6 bases). V was cut by 5 bases and J by 4 bases, with 14 bases left in between. The CDR3 contains 14 residues. The germline gives CDR1 SGHAT, CDR2 FQDESV (reference sequence). CDR3 amino acids: CASSRRGLVETQYF. The CDR3 coding sequence is TGTGCCAGCAGCCGCAGGGGTTTGGTAGAGACCCAGTACTTC.

The chain carries TRBV30 and TRBJ1-2; TRBD1 is a possible D gene (6 bases). This CDR3 region has 11 residues. Germline values: CDR1 GTSNPN, CDR2 SVGIG (reference sequence). Trimming pared 5 bases from V and 5 bases from J, leaving 9 bases between. The CDR3 here is CAWGGAYGYTF. The CDR3 nucleotides read TGTGCCTGGGGGGGGGCATATGGCTACACCTTC.

J is TRBJ2-5 and V is TRBV7-2; 10 bases are a match to TRBD2. Trimming cost V 6 bases and J 4 bases; bases outside gene matches: 2. This CDR3 is 13 amino acids long. Germline V lookup: CDR1 SGHTA, CDR2 FQGNSA. The CDR3 DNA reads TGTGCCAGCAGGAGACTAGCGGGAGAGACCCAGTACTTC. This gives the protein CASRRLAGETQYF.

The rearrangement joins TRBV10-3 to TRBJ2-7, with D possibly matching TRBD1 (5 bases). The CDR3 is made up of 11 amino acids. Trimming stripped 6 bases from V and 3 bases from J, with 6 bases between. CDR1 is ENHRY and CDR2 is SYGVKD in the germline V gene. CDR3 DNA: TGTGCCATCAGCGACAGCTACGAGCAGTACTTC. Protein sequence: CAISDSYEQYF.

The DNA for the CDR3 is TGTGCCAGCAGTGAATGGGGGGTCAATCAGCCCCAGCATTTT. It codes for CASSEWGVNQPQHF. The chain couples TRBV6-1 to TRBJ1-5; D is possibly TRBD1 (5 bases). This CDR3 region has 14 residues. Between the trimmed V and J ends, which lost 2 bases and 3 bases, there was a span of 8 bases. Germline V gives CDR1 MNHNS, CDR2 SASEGT.

This clone was counted once. The chain links TRBV30 to TRBJ1-1; possible D gene TRBD1, 6 bases. Deletions cut 3 bases from V and 7 bases from J, with 12 bases between. Per the germline V gene, CDR1 is GTSNPN and CDR2 is SVGIG (reference sequence). This CDR3 has 12 residues. In nucleotides, the CDR3 is TGTGCCTGGAGCGTTGGACAGATTGAAGCTTTCTTT. Translated: CAWSVGQIEAFF.

This clone was seen only a few times. The chain couples TRBV7-9 to TRBJ2-7; TRBD1 might be the D (6 bases). The CDR3 length is 14 residues. Trimming left V 4 bases short and J 7 bases short, with 17 bases between. Germline CDR1 SEHNR, CDR2 FQNEAQ (reference sequence). The CDR3 loop reads CASSSWTALTEQYF. As DNA, the CDR3 is TGTGCCAGCAGCTCATGGACAGCCCTTACTGAGCAGTACTTC. The full variable domain, rest sourced from reference TRBV7-9 and TRBJ2-7, is DTGVSQNPRHKITKRGQNVTFRCDPISEHNRLYWYRQTLGQGPEFLTYFQNEAQLEKSRLLSDRFSAERPKGSFSTLEIQRTEQGDSAMYLCASSSWTALTEQYFGPGTRLTVT.

In its sample, this clone was seen once. The chain joins TRBV18 to TRBJ1-4; TRBD1 matches 7 bases. CDR1 and CDR2 (germline): KGHSH, LQKENI. With 1 base clipped from V and 5 bases from J, the junction kept 7 bases outside the gene matches. CDR3 length: 16 residues. CDR3 loop: CASSPRTGTVNEKLFF. CDR3 sequence (DNA): TGTGCCAGCTCACCACGTACCGGGACAGTAAATGAAAAACTGTTTTTT.

J is TRBJ2-5 and V is TRBV7-3; TRBD2 agrees at 13 bases. Germline V gene data show CDR1 as SGHTA and CDR2 as FQGTGA. This CDR3 spans 17 amino acids. With 4 bases clipped from V and 7 bases from J, the junction kept 12 bases outside the gene matches. The CDR3 nucleotides are TGTGCCAGCAGCTCGGGACTAGCGGGATCTCCCCACGGGACCCAGTACTTC. It translates to CASSSGLAGSPHGTQYF.

This sequence joins TRBV7-9 and TRBJ1-2; D is uncertain. The CDR3 has 11 residues. Germline V gives CDR1 SEHNR, CDR2 FQNEAQ (reference sequence). V dropped 6 bases and J dropped 8 bases, with 10 bases sitting between them. CDR3 sequence (DNA): TGTGCCAGCAGTCCTGTGGGGGGCTACACCTTC. Residues: CASSPVGGYTF. The whole variable domain, remainder taken from reference TRBV7-9 and TRBJ1-2, is DTGVSQNPRHKITKRGQNVTFRCDPISEHNRLYWYRQTLGQGPEFLTYFQNEAQLEKSRLLSDRFSAERPKGSFSTLEIQRTEQGDSAMYLCASSPVGGYTFGSGTRLTVV.